Following are 16 T cell receptor beta chains from one sample sequenced in a study of cytomegalovirus exposure and HLA in healthy donors. Amplification used 60 Vbeta primers and 13 Jbeta primers. Clones were sequenced by immunoSEQ multiplex PCR, and TCRdb holds only the in-frame ones, with some missing. Listed are roughly 120,000 clones; around 4% falls within the top ten. Sequencing input: PBMCs. Receptors originate from a man aged 18 to 29 in good health and CMV-seronegative.

This rearrangement joins TRBV6-5 to TRBJ2-1; tentatively, D is TRBD1 (6 bases). V lost 2 bases to trimming and J lost 6 bases, with 11 bases between them. The CDR3 extends over 14 amino acids. CDR1 MNHEY and CDR2 SVGAGI come from the germline V gene. For the CDR3, the DNA is TGTGCCAGCAGTTACACCCTAGGGGGCAATGAGCAGTTCTTC. Its translation is CASSYTLGGNEQFF.

J is TRBJ1-2 and V is TRBV2; D perhaps matches TRBD1 (5 bases). Germline CDR1 is SNHLY and CDR2 is FYNNEI. The CDR3 covers 15 residues. With 8 bases removed from V and 8 bases from J, the gap between germline ends came to 24 bases. The CDR3 is CASLTQEGGYGGYTF. CDR3 nucleotide sequence: TGTGCCAGCCTCACACAGGAGGGAGGCTATGGGGGCTACACCTTC.

This sequence joins TRBV28 and TRBJ1-5; D gene ambiguous. This CDR3 has 15 amino acids. V was pared by 2 bases and J by 3 bases, with 11 bases between. The V gene's germline CDR1 is MDHEN and CDR2 SYDVKM. The CDR3 spells CASSLITASNQPQHF. As DNA, the CDR3 is TGTGCCAGCAGTTTAATAACAGCCTCCAATCAGCCCCAGCATTTT.

The V call is TRBV11-2, the J call TRBJ2-1; 9 bases align to TRBD2. Per germline, CDR1 SGHAT and CDR2 FQNNGV. V lost 4 bases and J lost 7; bases outside the gene matches: 11. The CDR3 spans 16 residues. The CDR3 here is CASSSLSGRGPNEQFF. CDR3 coding DNA: TGTGCCAGCAGCTCCCTTAGCGGGAGAGGTCCGAATGAGCAGTTCTTC. Drawing the rest from reference TRBV11-2 and TRBJ2-1, the complete variable domain is EAGVAQSPRYKIIEKRQSVAFWCNPISGHATLYWYQQILGQGPKLLIQFQNNGVVDDSQLPKDRFSAERLKGVDSTLKIQPAKLEDSAVYLCASSSLSGRGPNEQFFGPGTRLTVL.

The chain is built from TRBV4-2 and TRBJ2-2, with 10 nucleotides matching TRBD1. The CDR3 is made up of 16 amino acids. The germline V gene encodes CDR1 LGHNA and CDR2 YNFKEQ. J lost 6 bases, V lost 1 base, and 5 bases had no gene match. CDR3 in DNA: TGTGCCAGCAGCCAAGGGACAGGGGGAGGGGCCGGGGAGCTGTTTTTT. Translated, it gives CASSQGTGGGAGELFF.

The chain uses TRBV18 and TRBJ1-5, with 12 bases lining up with TRBD1. This CDR3 has 15 amino acids. The V gene's germline CDR1 is KGHSH and CDR2 LQKENI. V lost 3 bases, J lost 6 bases, and 3 bases stayed unmatched. In nucleotides, the CDR3 is TGTGCCAGCTCACCGGGACAGGGGGCGGGTCAGCCCCAGCATTTT. It is translated as CASSPGQGAGQPQHF.

Points on this clone: One junction end does not reproduce the germline sequence, and a read error may be involved. The chain couples TRBV5-6 to TRBJ2-7, with TRBD2 as a possible D gene (7 bases). CDR3 length equals 16 residues. Germline values: CDR1 SGHDT, CDR2 YYEEEE. CDR3 coding DNA: TGTGCCAGCGGCTTGTCGGGCGGGGGCGGCTCCTACGAGCAGTACTTC. It specifies CASGLSGGGGSYEQYF.

The V call is TRBV10-1, the J call TRBJ2-5; 7 bases are shared with TRBD1. The CDR3 has 15 amino acids. V dropped 5 bases and J dropped 2; count of bases not matched to a gene: 8. The germline V gene has CDR1 WNHNN and CDR2 SYGVQD (reference sequence). CDR3 residues: CASSPLRGQQETQYF. For the CDR3, the DNA is TGCGCCAGCAGTCCGCTTAGGGGGCAGCAAGAGACCCAGTACTTC.

The chain couples TRBV6-5 to TRBJ1-2, with 7 bases matching TRBD1. The CDR3 consists of 15 residues. Germline trimming cut 5 bases from V and 4 bases from J; bases unmatched to any gene: 10. Germline V gene lookup returns CDR1 MNHEY and CDR2 SVGAGI. The DNA of the CDR3 is TGTGCCAGCAGTCGGGGGACAGACGCCTTCTATGGCTACACCTTC. Its protein product is CASSRGTDAFYGYTF.

The genes are TRBV7-9 and TRBJ2-1, with TRBD2 as a possible D gene (6 bases). Per germline, CDR1 SEHNR and CDR2 FQNEAQ (reference sequence). The CDR3 contains 17 residues. Trimming stripped 0 bases from V and 0 bases from J, with 12 bases between. Here the CDR3 reads CASSLAEGPFSYNEQFF. CDR3 DNA: TGTGCCAGCAGCTTAGCGGAGGGCCCCTTCTCCTACAATGAGCAGTTCTTC.

The rearrangement joins TRBV9 to TRBJ2-2; possibly TRBD1 for D (5 bases). Trimming took 3 bases from V and 9 from J, leaving 27 bases between them. CDR1 and CDR2 (germline): SGDLS, YYNGEE. The CDR3 extends over 18 amino acids. The chain's CDR3 is CASSATNPWTPDSRELFF. The CDR3 DNA sequence: TGTGCCAGCAGCGCCACAAACCCCTGGACACCTGACTCCAGGGAGCTGTTTTTT.

The chain recombines TRBV6-5 with TRBJ1-6, with TRBD1 identical over 8 bases. The J segment lost 8 bases and the V segment lost 1 base, leaving 7 bases of the junction unmatched. In germline, CDR1 is MNHEY, CDR2 SVGAGI. CDR3 length equals 16 residues. CDR3 sequence: CASSYLDRGWDSPLHF. The CDR3 nucleotides are TGTGCCAGCAGTTACTTAGACAGGGGTTGGGATTCACCCCTCCACTTT.

J is TRBJ2-3 and V is TRBV5-1, with a tentative D call TRBD1 (5 bases). CDR1 and CDR2 from the germline V gene are SGHRS and YFSETQ. The germline V and J ends were trimmed by 0 bases and 2 bases, with 13 bases remaining between them. The CDR3 runs to 16 residues. The CDR3 loop is CASSLVGRSPTDTQYF. CDR3 coding DNA: TGCGCCAGCAGCTTGGTGGGGCGAAGCCCCACAGATACGCAGTATTTT.

The chain uses TRBV6-6 and TRBJ2-3; D may be TRBD2 (6 bases). CDR1 is MNHNY, CDR2 SVGAGI, per germline (reference sequence). The CDR3 spans 14 residues. V was cut by 6 bases and J by 2 bases, with 12 bases left in between. CDR3 in amino acids: CASRDSGFTDTQYF. The DNA for the CDR3 is TGTGCCAGCAGGGATAGCGGTTTCACAGATACGCAGTATTTT.

The genes are TRBV7-2 and TRBJ1-2; perhaps TRBD1 as D (6 bases). The V gene lost 1 base and the J gene lost 2 bases, with 8 bases spanning the gap. The CDR3 loop spans 14 amino acids. Germline CDR1 SGHTA, CDR2 FQGNSA. The CDR3, as DNA: TGTGCCAGCAGCTTAGAGACAGGCAACTATGGCTACACCTTC. It encodes CASSLETGNYGYTF. Full variable domain (missing parts from reference TRBV7-2 and TRBJ1-2): GAGVSQSPSNKVTEKGKDVELRCDPISGHTALYWYRQSLGQGLEFLIYFQGNSAPDKSGLPSDRFSAERTGGSVSTLTIQRTQQEDSAVYLCASSLETGNYGYTFGSGTRLTVV.

The chain employs TRBV9 and TRBJ1-1; 7 bases align to TRBD1. CDR3 length: 16 amino acids. Trimming at V came to 4 bases and at J to 0 bases, leaving 9 bases not matched to a gene. Germline V gives CDR1 SGDLS, CDR2 YYNGEE. The CDR3 loop reads CASSLGTDNMNTEAFF. The CDR3 bases are TGTGCCAGCAGCCTCGGGACAGATAACATGAACACTGAAGCTTTCTTT.